The rows below give T cell receptor beta chains drawn from one sample of a study of untreated major depressive disorder. Clones were read by immunoSEQ multiplex PCR, and TCRdb kept only the in-frame ones, dropping some. The repertoire holds about 19,000 clones, with more than 85% as singletons. Specimen: CD4+ T cells from PBMCs. Receptors originate from a woman between 35 and 50 years old with major depressive disorder. CDR3s include the opening cysteine and the closing phenylalanine or tryptophan. Clone size is shown for a subset of rows, as once, few, many or a class of expanded clone.

j_call,clone_size,v_call,cdr3_aa
TRBJ2-5,NA,TRBV15,CATSRDRRGAQETQYF
TRBJ2-2,NA,TRBV7-3,CASSLKGAGTGELFF
TRBJ2-7,NA,TRBV7-9,CASSLGQGGTYEQYF
TRBJ1-1,once,TRBV9,CASNKLDTARAEAFF
TRBJ1-2,NA,TRBV30,CAWSGGSYGYTF
TRBJ1-2,NA,TRBV4-3,CASSQAGQGIVDYTF
TRBJ1-1,NA,TRBV11-2,CASSLDPGMRPFF
TRBJ1-5,NA,TRBV5-1,CASSLAAGGQPQHF
TRBJ1-2,NA,TRBV10-2,CASSGGRGYGYTF
TRBJ2-2,NA,TRBV10-3,CAISVQGSAGELFF
TRBJ2-1,NA,TRBV2,CASRYDRGSYNEQFF
TRBJ2-6,NA,TRBV5-6,CASSLLGSWESGANVLTF
TRBJ2-3,NA,TRBV4-1,CASSHPSLMSSGGTDTQYF
TRBJ2-5,NA,TRBV9,CASSVGLAGVKETQYF
TRBJ2-1,NA,TRBV9,CASSVSSGRGEQFF
TRBJ1-3,NA,TRBV11-2,CASTIQGAIGNTIYF
TRBJ1-3,NA,TRBV6-6,CASSSLGRVDGNTIYF
TRBJ2-3,NA,TRBV5-1,CASSLSSDTQYF
TRBJ2-3,NA,TRBV6-6,CASSSLAGERGTQYF
TRBJ1-2,NA,TRBV5-4,CASSLIRGLGYTF
TRBJ1-1,NA,TRBV25-1,CASSLAGTEAFF
TRBJ1-5,NA,TRBV11-2,CASSLEDRNNQPQHF
TRBJ1-1,NA,TRBV18,CASSRDRNAEAFF
TRBJ2-2,NA,TRBV5-1,CASSLGNTGELFF
TRBJ2-3,NA,TRBV7-2,CASSRDRVTDTQYF
TRBJ1-2,NA,TRBV7-2,CASSPGVRGYTF
TRBJ1-1,NA,TRBV29-1,CSVEGGTRTGEAFF
TRBJ1-3,NA,TRBV6-1,CASSDGTGSGNTIYF